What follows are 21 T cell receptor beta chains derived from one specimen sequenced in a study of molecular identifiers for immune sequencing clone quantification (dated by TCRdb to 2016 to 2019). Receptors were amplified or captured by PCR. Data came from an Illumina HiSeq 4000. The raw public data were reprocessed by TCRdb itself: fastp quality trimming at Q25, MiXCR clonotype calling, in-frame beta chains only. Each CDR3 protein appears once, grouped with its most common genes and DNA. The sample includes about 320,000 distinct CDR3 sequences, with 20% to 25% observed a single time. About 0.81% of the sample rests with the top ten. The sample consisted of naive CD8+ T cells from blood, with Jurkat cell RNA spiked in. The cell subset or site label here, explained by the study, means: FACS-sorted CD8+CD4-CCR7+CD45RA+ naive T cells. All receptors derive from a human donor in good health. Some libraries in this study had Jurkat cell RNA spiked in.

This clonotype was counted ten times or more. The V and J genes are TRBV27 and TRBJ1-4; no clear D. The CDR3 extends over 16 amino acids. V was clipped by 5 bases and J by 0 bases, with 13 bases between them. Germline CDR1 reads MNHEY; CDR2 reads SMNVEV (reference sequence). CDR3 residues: CASSPETPATNEKLFF. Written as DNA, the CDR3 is TGTGCCAGCAGTCCCGAGACTCCGGCAACTAATGAAAAACTGTTTTTT.

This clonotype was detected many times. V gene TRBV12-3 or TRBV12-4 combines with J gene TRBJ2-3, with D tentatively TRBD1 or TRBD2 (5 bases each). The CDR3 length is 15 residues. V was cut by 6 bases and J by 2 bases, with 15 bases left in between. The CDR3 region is CASSRLSGHTDTQYF. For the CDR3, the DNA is TGTGCCAGCAGCCGTCTAAGCGGACACACAGATACGCAGTATTTT.

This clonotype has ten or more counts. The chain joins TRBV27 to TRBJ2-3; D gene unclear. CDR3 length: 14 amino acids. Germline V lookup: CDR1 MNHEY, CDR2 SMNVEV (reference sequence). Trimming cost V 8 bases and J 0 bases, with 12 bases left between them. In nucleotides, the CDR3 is TGTGCCAGCCGGACCCGGGTCAGCACAGATACGCAGTATTTT. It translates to CASRTRVSTDTQYF.

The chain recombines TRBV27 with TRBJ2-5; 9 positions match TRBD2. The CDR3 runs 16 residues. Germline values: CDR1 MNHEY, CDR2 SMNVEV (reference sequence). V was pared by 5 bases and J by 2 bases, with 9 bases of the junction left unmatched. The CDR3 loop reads CASSLPAGGGQETQYF. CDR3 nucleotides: TGTGCCAGCAGTCTACCAGCGGGAGGTGGTCAAGAGACCCAGTACTTC.

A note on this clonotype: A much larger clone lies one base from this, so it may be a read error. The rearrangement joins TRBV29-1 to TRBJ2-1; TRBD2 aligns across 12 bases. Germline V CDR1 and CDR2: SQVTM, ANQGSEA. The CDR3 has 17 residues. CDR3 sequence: CSVELLAGGGAYSEQFF. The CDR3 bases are TGCAGCGTTGAATTACTAGCGGGGGGCGGGGCCTACAGTGAGCAGTTCTTC.

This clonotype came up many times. CDR3 coding DNA: TGTGCCAGCAGCCAGACTAGCGGTCGGGGCGAGCAGTACTTC. This gives the protein CASSQTSGRGEQYF. The rearrangement joins TRBV6-1 to TRBJ2-7; TRBD2 aligns across 9 bases. The CDR3 length is 14 residues. Trimming cost V 6 bases and J 6 bases; bases outside gene matches: 9. Germline values: CDR1 MNHNS, CDR2 SASEGT.

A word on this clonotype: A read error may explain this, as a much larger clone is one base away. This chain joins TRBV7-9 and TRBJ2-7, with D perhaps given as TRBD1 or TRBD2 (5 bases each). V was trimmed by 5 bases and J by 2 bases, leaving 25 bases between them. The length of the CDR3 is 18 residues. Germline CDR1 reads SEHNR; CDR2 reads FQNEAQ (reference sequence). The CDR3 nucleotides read TGTGCCAGCAGCCCCACCGGGGCAATGCCAAATAGAGCCTACGAGCAGTACTTC. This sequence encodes CASSPTGAMPNRAYEQYF. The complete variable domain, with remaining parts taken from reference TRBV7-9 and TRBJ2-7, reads DTGVSQNPRHKITKRGQNVTFRCDPISEHNRLYWYRQTLGQGPEFLTYFQNEAQLEKSRLLSDRFSAERPKGSFSTLEIQRTEQGDSAMYLCASSPTGAMPNRAYEQYFGPGTRLTVT.

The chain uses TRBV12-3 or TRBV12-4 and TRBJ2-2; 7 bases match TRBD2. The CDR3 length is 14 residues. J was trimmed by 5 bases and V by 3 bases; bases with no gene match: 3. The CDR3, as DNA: TGTGCCAGCAGTTTCGGCGGGAGAACCGGGGAGCTGTTTTTT. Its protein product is CASSFGGRTGELFF.

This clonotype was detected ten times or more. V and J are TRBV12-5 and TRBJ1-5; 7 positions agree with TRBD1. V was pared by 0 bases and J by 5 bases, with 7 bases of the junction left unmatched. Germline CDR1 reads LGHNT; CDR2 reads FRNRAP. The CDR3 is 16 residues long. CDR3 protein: CASGLVEGQPYQPQHF. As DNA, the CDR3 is TGTGCTAGTGGTTTGGTAGAGGGACAGCCCTATCAGCCCCAGCATTTT.

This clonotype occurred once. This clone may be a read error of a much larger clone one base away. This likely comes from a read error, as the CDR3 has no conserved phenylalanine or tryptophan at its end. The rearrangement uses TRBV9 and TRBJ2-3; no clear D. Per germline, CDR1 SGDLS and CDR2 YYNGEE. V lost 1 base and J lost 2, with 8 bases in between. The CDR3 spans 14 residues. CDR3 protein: CASSVFKDTDTQYS. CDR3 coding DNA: TGTGCCAGCAGCGTATTTAAGGACACAGATACGCAGTATTCT.

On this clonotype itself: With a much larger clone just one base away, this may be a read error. The CDR3 loop is CAWYETPYNEQFF. CDR3 bases: TGTGCCTGGTACGAGACTCCATACAATGAGCAGTTCTTC. This chain joins TRBV30 and TRBJ2-1, with no clear D. Germline V gene sequence: CDR1 GTSNPN, CDR2 SVGIG (reference sequence). V lost 5 bases to trimming and J lost 4 bases, with 12 bases between them. The CDR3 is 13 amino acids.

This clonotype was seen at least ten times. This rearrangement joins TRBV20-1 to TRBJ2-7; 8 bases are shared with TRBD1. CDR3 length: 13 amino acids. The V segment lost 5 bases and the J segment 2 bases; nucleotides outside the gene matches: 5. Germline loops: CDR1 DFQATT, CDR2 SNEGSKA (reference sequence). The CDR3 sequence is CSAGQGRTYEQYF. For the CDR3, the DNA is TGCAGTGCTGGACAGGGTAGAACCTACGAGCAGTACTTC.

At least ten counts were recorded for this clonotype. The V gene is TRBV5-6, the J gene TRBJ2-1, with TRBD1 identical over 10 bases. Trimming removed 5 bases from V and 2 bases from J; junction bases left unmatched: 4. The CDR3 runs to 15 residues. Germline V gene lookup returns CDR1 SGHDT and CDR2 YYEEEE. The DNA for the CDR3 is TGTGCCAGCAGTTTAGGGACAGGGGCCTACAATGAGCAGTTCTTC. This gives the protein CASSLGTGAYNEQFF.

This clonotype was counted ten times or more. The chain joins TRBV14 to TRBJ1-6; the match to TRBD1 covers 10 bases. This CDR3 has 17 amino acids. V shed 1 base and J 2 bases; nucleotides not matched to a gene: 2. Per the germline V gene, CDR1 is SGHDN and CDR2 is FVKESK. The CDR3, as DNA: TGTGCCAGCAGCCAAGCAGGGACAGGGGCCTATAATTCACCCCTCCACTTT. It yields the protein CASSQAGTGAYNSPLHF. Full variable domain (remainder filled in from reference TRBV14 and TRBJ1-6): EAGVTQFPSHSVIEKGQTVTLRCDPISGHDNLYWYRRVMGKEIKFLLHFVKESKQDESGMPNNRFLAERTGGTYSTLKVQPAELEDSGVYFCASSQAGTGAYNSPLHFGNGTRLTVT.

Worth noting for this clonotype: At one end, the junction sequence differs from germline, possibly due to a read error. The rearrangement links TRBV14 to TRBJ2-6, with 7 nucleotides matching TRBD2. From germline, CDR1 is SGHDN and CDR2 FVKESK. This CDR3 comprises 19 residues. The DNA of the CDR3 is TGTGCCAGCAGCCAAGAGATTGCCAGTACCACCAGCGGGGCTAACGTCCTGACTTTC. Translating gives CASSQEIASTTSGANVLTF.

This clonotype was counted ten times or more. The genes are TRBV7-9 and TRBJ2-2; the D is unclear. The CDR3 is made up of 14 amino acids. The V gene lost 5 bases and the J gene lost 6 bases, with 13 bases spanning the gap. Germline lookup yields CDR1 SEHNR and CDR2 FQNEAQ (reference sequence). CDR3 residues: CASSRPDIPGELFF. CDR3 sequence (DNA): TGTGCCAGCAGCCGTCCCGACATTCCCGGGGAGCTGTTTTTT.

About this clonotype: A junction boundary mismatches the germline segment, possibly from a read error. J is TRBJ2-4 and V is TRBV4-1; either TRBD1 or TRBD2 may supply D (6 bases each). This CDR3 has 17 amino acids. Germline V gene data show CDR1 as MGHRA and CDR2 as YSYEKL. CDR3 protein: CASSQEGGRVAKDIQYF. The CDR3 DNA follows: TGCGCCAGCAGCCAGGAGGGGGGAAGAGTAGCCAAAGACATTCAGTACTTC.

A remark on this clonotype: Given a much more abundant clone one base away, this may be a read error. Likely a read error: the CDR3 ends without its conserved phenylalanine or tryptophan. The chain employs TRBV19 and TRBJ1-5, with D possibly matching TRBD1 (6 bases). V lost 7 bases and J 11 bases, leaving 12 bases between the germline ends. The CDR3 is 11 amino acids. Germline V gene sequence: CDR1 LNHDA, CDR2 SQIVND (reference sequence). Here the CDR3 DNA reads TGTGCCAGTACCGAAGGGGGGTCCCAGCATTCT. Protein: CASTEGGSQHS.

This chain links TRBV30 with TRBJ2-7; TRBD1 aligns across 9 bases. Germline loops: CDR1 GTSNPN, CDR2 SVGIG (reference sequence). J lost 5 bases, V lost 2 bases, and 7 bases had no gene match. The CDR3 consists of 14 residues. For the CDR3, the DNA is TGTGCCTGGAGTCCGGGACAGGGTAGCCACGAGCAGTACTTC. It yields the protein CAWSPGQGSHEQYF.

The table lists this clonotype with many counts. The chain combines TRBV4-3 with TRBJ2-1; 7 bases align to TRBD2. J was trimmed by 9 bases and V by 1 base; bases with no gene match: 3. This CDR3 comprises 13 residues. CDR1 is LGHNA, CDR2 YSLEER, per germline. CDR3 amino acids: CASSQGWGGEQFF. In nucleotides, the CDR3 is TGCGCCAGCAGCCAAGGATGGGGGGGTGAGCAGTTCTTC.

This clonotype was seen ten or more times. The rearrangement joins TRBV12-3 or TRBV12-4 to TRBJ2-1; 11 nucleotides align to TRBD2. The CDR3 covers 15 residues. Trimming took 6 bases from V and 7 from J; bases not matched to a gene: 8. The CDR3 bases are TGTGCCAGCAGCATAGCGGGAGGGCCGGAGAATGAGCAGTTCTTC. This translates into CASSIAGGPENEQFF.